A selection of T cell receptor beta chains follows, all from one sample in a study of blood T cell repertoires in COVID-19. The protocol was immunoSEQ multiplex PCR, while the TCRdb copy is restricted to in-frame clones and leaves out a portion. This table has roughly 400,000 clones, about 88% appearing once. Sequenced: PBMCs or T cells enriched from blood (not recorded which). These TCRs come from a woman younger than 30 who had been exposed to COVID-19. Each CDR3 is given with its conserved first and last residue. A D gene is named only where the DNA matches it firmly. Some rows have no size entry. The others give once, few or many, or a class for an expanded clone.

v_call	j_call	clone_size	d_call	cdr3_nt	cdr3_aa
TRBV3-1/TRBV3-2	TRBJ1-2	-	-	TGTGCCAGCAGCCAAGCTGTAGTCCTCTATGGCTACACCTTC	CASSQAVVLYGYTF
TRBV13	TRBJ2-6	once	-	TGTGCCAGCAGCTCGGGTGACTCTGGGGCCAACGTCCTGACTTTC	CASSSGDSGANVLTF
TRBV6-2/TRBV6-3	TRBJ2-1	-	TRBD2	TGTGCCAGCAGCCGACCGGGACTAGCGGGGGGGCCATCGGCGTTCTTC	CASSRPGLAGGPSAFF
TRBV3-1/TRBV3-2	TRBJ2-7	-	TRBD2	TGTGCCAGCAGCCTTAGCGGGAACTCCTACGAGCAGTACTTC	CASSLSGNSYEQYF
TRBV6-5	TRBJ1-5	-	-	TGTGCCAGCAGTTCTACACAGTATAGCAATCAGCCCCAGCATTTT	CASSSTQYSNQPQHF
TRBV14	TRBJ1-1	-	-	TGTGCCAGCAGCCCCAGACGCGGTAGTGGTGAAGCTTTCTTT	CASSPRRGSGEAFF
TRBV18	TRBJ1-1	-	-	TGTGCCAGCTCACCACTGCCGGAGATGAACACTGAAGCTTTCTTT	CASSPLPEMNTEAFF
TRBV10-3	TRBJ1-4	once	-	TGTGCCATCAGCCCACAGGGATCTAATGAAAAACTGTTTTTT	CAISPQGSNEKLFF
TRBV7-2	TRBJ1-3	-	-	TGTGCCAGCAGACCTGACAGCTCTGGAAACACCATATATTTT	CASRPDSSGNTIYF
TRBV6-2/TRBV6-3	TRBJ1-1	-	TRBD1	TGTGCCAGCACCCCAGGGGGAACTGAAGCTTTCTTT	CASTPGGTEAFF
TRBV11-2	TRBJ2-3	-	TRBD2	TGTGCCAGCAGCGCACTGACTAGCGGAGGAAGCACTAGCACAGATACGCAGTATTTT	CASSALTSGGSTSTDTQYF
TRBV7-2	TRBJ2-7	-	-	TGTGCCAGCAGCTTAGAGAGGGAGACCTACGAGCAGTACTTC	CASSLERETYEQYF